These 13 T cell receptor beta chains share one sample of origin, sequenced in a study of spatial heterogeneity in lung cancer. Time point specified: sample taken at primary tumor resection. Sequencing was performed on whole RNA extracted from tumor and nontumor lung tissue, or from frozen PBMC, and the material was left unsorted. MiXCR was run by TCRdb on the 5' RACE reads, yielding one entry per CDR3 protein. This table has about 26,000 distinct CDR3 sequences, over 10% appearing once. The sample in question was PBMCs, obtained at surgery. The receptors shown here come from a female donor with early-stage non-small cell lung cancer.

Worth noting for this clonotype: This sequence may be a read error, since a much larger clone differs from it by one base. This chain joins TRBV2 and TRBJ2-5, with D possibly matching TRBD1 (7 bases). Germline V gene lookup returns CDR1 SNHLY and CDR2 FYNNEI. The CDR3 spans 15 residues. CDR3 sequence reads: CASSDLGRGDETQNF. The CDR3 nucleotides read TGTGCCAGCAGTGATTTAGGCAGGGGGGACGAGACCCAGAACTTC.

This clonotype was detected ten times or more. The CDR3 spells CASSSPEGGLAFQHF. DNA for the CDR3: TGTGCCAGCAGTTCTCCCGAAGGAGGGTTAGCATTCCAGCATTTT. The V and J genes are TRBV28 and TRBJ1-5; D is undetermined. Per germline, CDR1 MDHEN and CDR2 SYDVKM. The CDR3 contains 15 residues. V lost 4 bases to trimming and J lost 12 bases, with 22 bases between them. The full variable domain, completed using reference TRBV28 and TRBJ1-5, is DVKVTQSSRYLVKRTGEKVFLECVQDMDHENMFWYRQDPGLGLRLIYFSYDVKMKEKGDIPEGYSVSREKKERFSLILESASTNQTSMYLCASSSPEGGLAFQHFGDGTRLSIL.

This clonotype was counted at least ten times. This chain joins TRBV29-1 and TRBJ2-5, with 7 nucleotides matching TRBD1. Germline V gene data show CDR1 as SQVTM and CDR2 as ANQGSEA. This CDR3 has 15 residues. Germline trimming cut 5 bases from V and 5 bases from J; bases unmatched to any gene: 14. This CDR3 reads CSVSGSEGAGETQYF. The CDR3 coding sequence is TGCAGCGTTTCCGGTAGCGAGGGGGCCGGTGAGACCCAGTACTTC.

This clonotype was seen ten or more times. The J gene is TRBJ2-3, the V gene TRBV29-1; 10 nucleotides line up with TRBD2. Trimming cost V 4 bases and J 6 bases; bases outside gene matches: 7. This CDR3 is built from 14 residues. Germline V gene lookup returns CDR1 SQVTM and CDR2 ANQGSEA. The CDR3 loop is CSVAGAGGVDTQYF. CDR3 nucleotide sequence: TGCAGCGTTGCTGGAGCGGGGGGGGTGGATACGCAGTATTTT.

The chain uses TRBV29-1 and TRBJ2-3, with 7 bases aligning to TRBD2. This CDR3 has 15 amino acids. CDR1 is SQVTM, CDR2 ANQGSEA, per germline. Trimming cost V 5 bases and J 3 bases; bases outside gene matches: 11. The CDR3 sequence: CSVTKRRELTDTQYF. As DNA, the CDR3 is TGCAGCGTTACCAAGCGGCGGGAGTTGACAGATACGCAGTATTTT.

This clonotype was detected ten times or more. V and J are TRBV4-3 and TRBJ2-2; 10 bases match TRBD1. Unmatched junction bases numbered 7, after V lost 1 base and J lost 5 bases. Germline-derived CDR1 and CDR2 are LGHNA and YSLEER. The CDR3 has 17 amino acids. The CDR3 nucleotides read TGCGCCAGCAGCCAAGTACCGGGACAGGGGAGTACCGGGGAGCTGTTTTTT. It encodes CASSQVPGQGSTGELFF.

This clonotype was picked up many times. The V and J genes are TRBV24-1 and TRBJ2-6; D remains unclear. CDR1 is KGHDR, CDR2 SFDVKD, per germline. The germline V and J ends were trimmed by 0 bases and 0 bases, with 5 bases remaining between them. The CDR3 covers 16 residues. The CDR3 loop is CATSDLPGSGANVLTF. The DNA of the CDR3 is TGTGCCACCAGTGATTTGCCAGGCTCTGGGGCCAACGTCCTGACTTTC.

This rearrangement joins TRBV7-3 to TRBJ2-3; TRBD2 agrees at 7 bases. Germline loops: CDR1 SGHTA, CDR2 FQGTGA. The CDR3 contains 15 residues. The ends lost 0 bases at V and 4 bases at J; junction bases unmatched: 4. CDR3 DNA sequence: TGTGCCAGCAGCTTAACGTCGGCGGGGGCAGATACGCAGTATTTT. This translates into CASSLTSAGADTQYF.

This clonotype has a count of ten or more. The chain joins TRBV7-2 to TRBJ1-1; 10 nucleotides match TRBD1. This CDR3 contains 14 residues. Germline CDR1 is SGHTA and CDR2 is FQGNSA. J was trimmed by 5 bases and V by 6 bases; bases with no gene match: 6. The CDR3 loop reads CASRDGQGVTEAFF. For the CDR3, the DNA is TGTGCCAGCAGGGACGGACAGGGGGTGACTGAAGCTTTCTTT.

The chain employs TRBV6-5 and TRBJ2-7, with a weak D call TRBD2 (5 bases). V was trimmed by 6 bases and J by 6 bases, leaving 15 bases between them. The length of the CDR3 is 13 residues. CDR1 MNHEY and CDR2 SVGAGI come from the germline V gene. This chain's CDR3 is CASSDRRGGEQYF. The CDR3 DNA reads TGTGCCAGCAGCGACCGCCGAGGAGGCGAGCAGTACTTC.

The chain recombines TRBV5-1 with TRBJ2-1; D uncertain. The CDR3 covers 15 residues. Germline V gives CDR1 SGHRS, CDR2 YFSETQ. V gave up 2 bases and J gave up 7 bases, with 16 bases separating them. This CDR3 reads CASSFDPGLRNEQFF. In nucleotides, the CDR3 is TGCGCCAGCAGCTTCGACCCTGGCCTGCGTAATGAGCAGTTCTTC.

V usage is TRBV20-1 and J usage is TRBJ1-1; TRBD1 aligns across 8 bases. Trimming cost V 5 bases and J 4 bases; bases outside gene matches: 6. The CDR3 has 13 residues. From germline, CDR1 is DFQATT and CDR2 SNEGSKA (reference sequence). CDR3 in DNA: TGCAGTGCTCCCCGGACAGGGCCCACTGAAGCTTTCTTT. This codes for CSAPRTGPTEAFF.

This clonotype was counted many times. V is TRBV2 and J is TRBJ2-7, with D hard to call. Trimming shortened V by 5 bases and J by 6 bases, and 11 bases separated the two germline ends. Germline assignment: CDR1 SNHLY and CDR2 FYNNEI. This CDR3 spans 12 amino acids. Here the CDR3 reads CASSTLGPEQYV. CDR3 nucleotides: TGTGCCAGCAGTACCCTCGGTCCCGAGCAGTACGTC.